Listed below are T cell receptor beta chains from one sample, sequenced in a study of blood T cell repertoires in COVID-19. Produced via immunoSEQ multiplex PCR; TCRdb's table is partial and in-frame only. This table holds some 250,000 clones, 65% to 90% found once. Sequencing input: peripheral blood. Receptors originate from an older woman with active or convalescent COVID-19. Both conserved end residues are part of each CDR3. Each record gives: clone size, J gene, V gene, D gene, CDR3 protein, CDR3 DNA. The D gene is left open where the match is weak. Clone size is not always given. Where it is, it says once, few, many or a class for expanded clones.

NA	TRBJ1-3	TRBV5-4	NA	CASSLGGQSGNTIYF	TGTGCCAGCAGCTTGGGAGGCCAGAGTGGAAACACCATATATTTT
NA	TRBJ2-3	TRBV18	TRBD2	CASSSTLAGGTDTQYF	TGTGCCAGCTCGTCTACCCTAGCGGGGGGCACAGATACGCAGTATTTT
NA	TRBJ1-1	TRBV24-1	NA	CATSDLNRENTEAFF	TGTGCCACCAGTGATCTTAACAGGGAAAACACTGAAGCTTTCTTT
NA	TRBJ1-1	TRBV2	TRBD1	CASSVEGAYLNTEAFF	TGTGCCAGCAGTGTGGAGGGGGCCTACTTGAACACTGAAGCTTTCTTT
NA	TRBJ1-1	TRBV6-5	TRBD1	CASSLQGVGNTEAFF	TGTGCCAGCAGTCTACAGGGGGTTGGGAACACTGAAGCTTTCTTT
many	TRBJ2-7	TRBV10-2	NA	CASRDTGLYEQYF	TGCGCCAGCAGGGACACAGGGCTCTACGAGCAGTACTTC
NA	TRBJ1-1	TRBV5-4	NA	CASSPGGAGYDPEAFF	TGTGCCAGCAGCCCCGGTGGAGCAGGGTACGACCCTGAAGCTTTCTTT
NA	TRBJ1-1	TRBV7-9	NA	CASSSPPSTEAFF	TGTGCCAGCAGCTCGCCTCCGAGTACTGAAGCTTTCTTT
NA	TRBJ2-7	TRBV5-5	TRBD1	CASSSGTGSYEQYF	TGTGCCAGCAGCTCCGGGACAGGGTCCTACGAGCAGTACTTC
NA	TRBJ2-1	TRBV24-1	TRBD2	CAWRLAGGPYNEQFF	TGTGCCTGGCGACTAGCGGGGGGCCCTTACAATGAGCAGTTCTTC
NA	TRBJ2-5	TRBV7-9	TRBD2	CASRPRGTSGGTQETQYF	TGTGCCAGCAGACCCCGCGGGACTAGCGGGGGGACCCAAGAGACCCAGTACTTC
NA	TRBJ1-4	TRBV25-1	NA	CASSPRTWSATNEKLFF	TGTGCCAGCAGTCCAAGGACATGGTCGGCAACTAATGAAAAACTGTTTTTT
NA	TRBJ2-7	TRBV4-2	TRBD1	CASSPQPGTGEYEQYF	TGTGCCAGCAGCCCGCAACCGGGGACAGGGGAATACGAGCAGTACTTC
few	TRBJ2-7	TRBV18	TRBD1	CASSPGTGIYEQYF	TGTGCCAGCTCACCAGGGACAGGGATCTACGAGCAGTACTTC
few	TRBJ2-7	TRBV10-1	TRBD2	CASSPNSGGYEQYF	TGCGCCAGCAGCCCGAATAGCGGGGGTTATGAGCAGTACTTC
NA	TRBJ2-7	TRBV7-3	TRBD1	CASSLRPMGQGSYEQYF	TGTGCCAGCAGCTTAAGACCGATGGGACAGGGGTCCTACGAGCAGTACTTC
NA	TRBJ2-7	TRBV13	TRBD2	CASSSPPGGNYEQYF	TGTGCCAGCAGCTCCCCTCCGGGGGGGAACTACGAGCAGTACTTC
NA	TRBJ2-1	TRBV6-5	NA	CASAGAYNEQFF	TGTGCCAGCGCGGGGGCTTACAATGAGCAGTTCTTC
NA	TRBJ1-4	TRBV4-1	TRBD1	CASSQTGLNEKLFF	TGCGCCAGCAGCCAGACAGGGTTGAACGAAAAACTGTTTTTT
NA	TRBJ2-1	TRBV19	TRBD2	CASSIGGSGAGEQFF	TGTGCCAGTAGTATAGGTGGAAGCGGGGCAGGTGAGCAGTTCTTC
once	TRBJ2-1	TRBV7-3	TRBD1	CASSTGQRSYNEQFF	TGTGCCAGCAGCACGGGACAGCGATCCTACAATGAGCAGTTCTTC
NA	TRBJ2-1	TRBV2	TRBD1	CASSLPGTGKGEQFF	TGTGCCAGCAGTCTCCCCGGGACAGGGAAAGGTGAGCAGTTCTTC
few	TRBJ1-1	TRBV10-3	NA	CAISGAPGEGTEAFF	TGTGCCATCAGTGGGGCCCCAGGGGAGGGCACTGAAGCTTTCTTT
NA	TRBJ2-1	TRBV7-6	NA	CASSLGEGAWDEQFF	TGTGCCAGCAGCTTAGGGGAAGGGGCGTGGGATGAGCAGTTCTTC
NA	TRBJ1-6	TRBV28	NA	CASSLPDTLNSPLHF	TGTGCCAGCAGCTTACCAGACACCTTAAATTCACCCCTCCACTTT
NA	TRBJ1-6	TRBV3-1/TRBV3-2	NA	CASSQEGSPLHF	TGTGCCAGCAGCCAGGAGGGGTCACCCCTCCACTTT
NA	TRBJ2-7	TRBV27	TRBD1	CASSFSRGRVAYEQYF	TGTGCCAGCAGTTTTAGCAGGGGGCGCGTGGCCTACGAGCAGTACTTC
NA	TRBJ2-2	TRBV7-3	NA	CASSPGSNTGELFF	TGTGCCAGCAGTCCAGGATCGAACACCGGGGAGCTGTTTTTT
NA	TRBJ1-4	TRBV3-1/TRBV3-2	TRBD1	CASSPAGGNEKLFF	TGTGCCAGCAGCCCAGCAGGGGGGAATGAAAAACTGTTTTTT
NA	TRBJ2-1	TRBV15	TRBD2	CATSRERGGYNEQFF	TGTGCCACCAGCAGAGAACGGGGGGGGTACAATGAGCAGTTCTTC
NA	TRBJ1-2	TRBV19	TRBD1	CACRDRAKANYGYTF	TGTGCCTGCCGGGACAGGGCGAAAGCTAACTATGGCTACACCTTC
NA	TRBJ2-3	TRBV19	NA	CASSIGRQRSTDTQYF	TGTGCCAGTAGTATAGGGCGGCAGCGGAGCACAGATACGCAGTATTTT
NA	TRBJ1-2	TRBV6-6	NA	CASSYRGSERDGYTF	TGTGCCAGCAGTTATCGGGGGTCGGAGCGAGATGGCTACACCTTC
NA	TRBJ1-1	TRBV27	NA	CASSLGRGGTEAFF	TGTGCCAGCAGTTTAGGCAGGGGCGGCACTGAAGCTTTCTTT
NA	TRBJ1-1	TRBV4-3	NA	CASSQDPPVGRETEAFF	TGCGCCAGCAGCCAAGATCCTCCAGTCGGTAGGGAGACTGAAGCTTTCTTT
NA	TRBJ2-1	TRBV6-4	TRBD1	CASSRLGQGANEQFF	TGTGCCAGCAGCCGCCTGGGACAGGGGGCTAATGAGCAGTTCTTC
NA	TRBJ1-2	TRBV6-5	TRBD1	CASRSGTANYGYTF	TGTGCCAGCAGATCCGGGACAGCTAACTATGGCTACACCTTC
NA	TRBJ2-7	TRBV10-3	TRBD1	CAIKPTGTEDEQYF	TGTGCCATCAAACCCACCGGGACAGAGGACGAGCAGTACTTC
NA	TRBJ1-2	TRBV2	NA	CASSDGRGIYGYTF	TGTGCCAGCAGTGACGGGAGAGGGATCTATGGCTACACCTTC
NA	TRBJ1-5	TRBV7-6	NA	CASSPFRPGVGNQPQHF	TGTGCCAGCAGCCCCTTTCGACCGGGGGTTGGGAATCAGCCCCAGCATTTT